This T cell receptor beta chain is drawn from a study of cytotoxic CD8 clonotypes in ibrutinib-treated CLL. On the study more broadly: Investigators collected response samples after a median about 11 months of treatment, range 6 to 36.

Data came from immunoSEQ multiplex PCR; TCRdb stores just in-frame clones and leaves some out. The sample shows tens of thousands of clones, 50% to 70% of them seen only once. The CDR3 is 14 amino acids. Germline assignment: CDR1 SGHNT and CDR2 YYREEE (reference sequence). V lost 7 bases and J 3 bases, leaving 17 bases between the germline ends. Specimen: PBMCs, collected at disease progression, from a patient treated with ibrutinib. This sequence originates from a human donor with chronic lymphocytic leukemia. The rearrangement uses TRBV5-4 and TRBJ2-7; TRBD1 is a possible D gene (5 bases). CDR3 nucleotide sequence: TGTGCCAGCGGGTCTAGGGGTACAGGCTACGAGCAGTACTTC. Encoded protein: CASGSRGTGYEQYF.